This TCR beta chain was recorded in a study of T cell repertoires in cytomegalovirus infection. Whole-study context: Public TCR beta signatures provided an indication of both CMV infection and a matching HLA type.

TCRdb re-derived calls from the reads in MiXCR, one entry per CDR3 protein. The table records roughly 280,000 distinct CDR3 sequences, roughly 13% of them present only once. CDR3 size: 13 residues. Trimming left V 8 bases short and J 14 bases short, with 19 bases between. Germline CDR1 and CDR2: SGHAT and FQNNGV. This clonotype has a count of ten or more. The sequence derives from a human donor in good health (CMV status not recorded). Some clones in this sample may be carry-over from other donors' samples. The specimen was PBMCs. The chain is built from TRBV11-2 and TRBJ1-6, with D tentatively TRBD1 (5 bases). This chain's CDR3 is CASERGEVGSLHF. The CDR3, as DNA: TGTGCCAGCGAGCGGGGGGAAGTCGGGTCCCTCCACTTT.